These 3 T cell receptor beta chains were sequenced from one sample in a study of human T cells and chemical hapten exposure. Time point described: healthy volunteer bleed at 6 weeks. Unfractionated whole blood served as the source for total RNA extraction. TCRdb re-analysed the RACE reads in MiXCR, keeping a single row per CDR3 protein. The sample comprises 60,000 to 80,000 distinct CDR3 sequences, roughly 6.1% of which are singletons, and 3% to 4% rests with the top ten. The sample consisted of whole blood. The receptors derive from a female donor in good health. Some clones in this sample may be carry-over from other donors' samples.

V and J are TRBV2 and TRBJ2-7; D gene unclear. In germline, CDR1 is SNHLY, CDR2 FYNNEI. The CDR3 length is 14 residues. Trimming took 3 bases from V and 2 from J, leaving 11 bases between them. In nucleotides, the CDR3 is TGTGCCAGCAGTGACCCCGGAGTGACCTACGAGCAGTACTTC. Translation: CASSDPGVTYEQYF.

This clonotype was picked up a small number of times. The chain has TRBV6-5 and TRBJ1-5; unclear D gene. CDR1 MNHEY and CDR2 SVGAGI come from the germline V gene. This CDR3 region has 11 residues. V was trimmed by 7 bases and J by 9 bases, leaving 10 bases between them. CDR3 coding DNA: TGTGCCAGCACTGCCCCGAGGCCCCAGCATTTT. Translated: CASTAPRPQHF.

This clonotype was seen at least ten times. The chain is built from TRBV29-1 and TRBJ2-1, with D hard to call. The V gene's germline CDR1 is SQVTM and CDR2 ANQGSEA. The CDR3 length is 12 residues. V dropped 4 bases and J dropped 3 bases, with 7 bases sitting between them. CDR3 DNA: TGCAGCGTTGTCGAGCACTACAATGAGCAGTTCTTC. Protein product: CSVVEHYNEQFF.